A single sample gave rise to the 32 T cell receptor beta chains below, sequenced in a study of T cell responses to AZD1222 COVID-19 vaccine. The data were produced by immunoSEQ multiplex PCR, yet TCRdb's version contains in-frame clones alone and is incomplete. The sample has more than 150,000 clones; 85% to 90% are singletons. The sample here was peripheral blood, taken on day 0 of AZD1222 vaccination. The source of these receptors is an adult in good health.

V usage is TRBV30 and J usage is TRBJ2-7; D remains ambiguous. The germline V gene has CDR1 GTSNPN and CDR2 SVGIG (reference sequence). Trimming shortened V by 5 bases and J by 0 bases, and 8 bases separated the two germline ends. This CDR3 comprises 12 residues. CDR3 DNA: TGTGCCTGGGGACCCAGCTCCTACGAGCAGTACTTC. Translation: CAWGPSSYEQYF. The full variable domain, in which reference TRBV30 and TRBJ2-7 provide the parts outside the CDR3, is SQTIHQWPATLVQPVGSPLSLECTVEGTSNPNLYWYRQAAGRGLQLLFYSVGIGQISSEVPQNLSASRPQDRQFILSSKKLLLSDSGFYLCAWGPSSYEQYFGPGTRLTVT.

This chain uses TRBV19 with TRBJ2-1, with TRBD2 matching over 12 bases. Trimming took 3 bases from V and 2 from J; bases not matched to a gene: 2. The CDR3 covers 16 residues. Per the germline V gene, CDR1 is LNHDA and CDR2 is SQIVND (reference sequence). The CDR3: CASSMRLAGAYNEQFF. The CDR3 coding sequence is TGTGCCAGTAGTATGAGACTAGCGGGGGCCTACAATGAGCAGTTCTTC.

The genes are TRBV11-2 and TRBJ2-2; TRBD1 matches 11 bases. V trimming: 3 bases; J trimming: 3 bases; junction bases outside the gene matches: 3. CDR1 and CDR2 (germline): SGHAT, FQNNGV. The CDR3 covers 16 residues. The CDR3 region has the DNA TGTGCCAGCAGCTTCGGACAGGGGGCATACACCGGGGAGCTGTTTTTT. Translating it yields CASSFGQGAYTGELFF.

CDR3 sequence (DNA): TGTGCCAGCAGCTCGCTTTTGTCGGGAAACCAGTACTTC. Protein sequence: CASSSLLSGNQYF. J is TRBJ2-7 and V is TRBV12-3 or TRBV12-4, with a weak D call TRBD2 (5 bases). The CDR3 length is 13 residues. Trimming removed 6 bases at V and 10 bases at J, with 19 bases between.

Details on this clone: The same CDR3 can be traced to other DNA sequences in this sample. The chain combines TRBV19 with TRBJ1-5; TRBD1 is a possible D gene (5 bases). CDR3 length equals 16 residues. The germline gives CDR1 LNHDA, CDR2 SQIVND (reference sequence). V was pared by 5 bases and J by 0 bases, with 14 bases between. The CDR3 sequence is CASSARGRYSNQPQHF. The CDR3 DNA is TGTGCCAGTAGTGCGCGGGGCCGTTATAGCAATCAGCCCCAGCATTTT.

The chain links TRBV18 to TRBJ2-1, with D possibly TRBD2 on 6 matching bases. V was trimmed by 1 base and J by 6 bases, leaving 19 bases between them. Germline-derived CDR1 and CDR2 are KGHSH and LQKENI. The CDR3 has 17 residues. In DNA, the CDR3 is TGTGCCAGCTCACCACGGGGGACTTCGACCTACCCCAATGAGCAGTTCTTC. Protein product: CASSPRGTSTYPNEQFF.

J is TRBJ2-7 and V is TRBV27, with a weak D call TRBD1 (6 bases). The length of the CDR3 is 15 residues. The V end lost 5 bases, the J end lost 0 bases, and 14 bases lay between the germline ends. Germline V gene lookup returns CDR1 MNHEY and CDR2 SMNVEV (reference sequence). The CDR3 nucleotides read TGTGCCAGCAGTCTTGGGGGCGTGGGCTCCTACGAGCAGTACTTC. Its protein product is CASSLGGVGSYEQYF.

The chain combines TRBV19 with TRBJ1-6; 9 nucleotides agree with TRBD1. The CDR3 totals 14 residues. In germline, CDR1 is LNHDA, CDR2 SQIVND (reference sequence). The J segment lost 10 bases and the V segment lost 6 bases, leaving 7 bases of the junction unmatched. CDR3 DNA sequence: TGTGCCAGTAGACAGGGGGCGCAGGACTCACCCCTCCACTTT. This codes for CASRQGAQDSPLHF.

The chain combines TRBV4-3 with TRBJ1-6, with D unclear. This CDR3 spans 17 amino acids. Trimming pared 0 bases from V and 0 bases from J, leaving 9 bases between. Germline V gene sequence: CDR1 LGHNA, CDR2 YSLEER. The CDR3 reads CASSQETPSSYNSPLHF. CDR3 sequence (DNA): TGCGCCAGCAGCCAAGAAACCCCGAGCTCCTATAATTCACCCCTCCACTTT.

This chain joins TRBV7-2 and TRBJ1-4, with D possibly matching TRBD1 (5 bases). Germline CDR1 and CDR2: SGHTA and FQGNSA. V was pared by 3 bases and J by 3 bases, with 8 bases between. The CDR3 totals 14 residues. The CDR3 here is CASSFRGSNEKLFF. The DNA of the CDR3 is TGTGCCAGCAGCTTCCGGGGGTCTAATGAAAAACTGTTTTTT.

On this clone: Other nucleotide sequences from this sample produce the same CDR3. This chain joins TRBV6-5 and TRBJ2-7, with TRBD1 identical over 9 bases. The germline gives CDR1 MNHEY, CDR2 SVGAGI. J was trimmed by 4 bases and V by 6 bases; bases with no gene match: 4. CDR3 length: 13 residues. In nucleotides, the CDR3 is TGTGCCAGCAGACCTGGACAGGGGTACGAGCAGTACTTC. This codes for CASRPGQGYEQYF.

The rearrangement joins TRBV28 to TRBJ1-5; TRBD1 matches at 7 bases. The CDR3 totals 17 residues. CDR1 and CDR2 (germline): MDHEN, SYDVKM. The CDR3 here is CACQLRGGTISNQPQHF. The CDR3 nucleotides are TGTGCGTGCCAGCTGCGAGGGGGCACCATTAGCAATCAGCCCCAGCATTTT.

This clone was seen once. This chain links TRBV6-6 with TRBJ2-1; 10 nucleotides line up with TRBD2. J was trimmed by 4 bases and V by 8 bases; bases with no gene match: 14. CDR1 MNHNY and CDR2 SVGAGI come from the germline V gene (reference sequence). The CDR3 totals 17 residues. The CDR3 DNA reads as TGTGCCAGCCGTCGGGTAGCGGGGGGCGAATCATACAATGAGCAGTTCTTC. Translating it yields CASRRVAGGESYNEQFF.

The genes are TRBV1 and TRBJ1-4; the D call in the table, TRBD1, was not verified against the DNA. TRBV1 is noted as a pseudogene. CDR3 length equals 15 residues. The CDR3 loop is CTSSHPDRVKEKLFF. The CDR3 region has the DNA TGCACCAGCAGCCACCCCGACAGGGTGAAGGAAAAACTGTTTTTT.

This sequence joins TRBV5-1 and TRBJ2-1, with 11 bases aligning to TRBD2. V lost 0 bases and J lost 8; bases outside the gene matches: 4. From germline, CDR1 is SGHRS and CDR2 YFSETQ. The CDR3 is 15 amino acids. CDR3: CASSLALAGVDEQFF. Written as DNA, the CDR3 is TGCGCCAGCAGCTTGGCACTAGCGGGGGTCGATGAGCAGTTCTTC.

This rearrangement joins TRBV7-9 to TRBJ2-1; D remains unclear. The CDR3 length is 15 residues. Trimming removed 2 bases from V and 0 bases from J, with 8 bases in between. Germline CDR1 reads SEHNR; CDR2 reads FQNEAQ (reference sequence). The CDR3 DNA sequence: TGTGCCAGCAGCTTACTAGGCAGCTCCTACAATGAGCAGTTCTTC. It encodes CASSLLGSSYNEQFF.

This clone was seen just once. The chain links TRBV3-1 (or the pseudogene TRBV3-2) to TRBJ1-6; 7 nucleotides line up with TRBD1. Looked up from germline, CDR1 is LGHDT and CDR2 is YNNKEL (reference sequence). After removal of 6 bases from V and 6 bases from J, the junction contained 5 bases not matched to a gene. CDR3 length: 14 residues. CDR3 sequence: CASRRGPTNSPLHF. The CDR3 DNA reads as TGTGCCAGCAGGAGGGGGCCTACTAATTCACCCCTCCACTTT.

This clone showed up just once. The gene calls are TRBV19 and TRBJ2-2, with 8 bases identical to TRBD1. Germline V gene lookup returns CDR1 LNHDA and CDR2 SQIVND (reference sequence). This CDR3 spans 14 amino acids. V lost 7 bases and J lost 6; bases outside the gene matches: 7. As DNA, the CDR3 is TGTGCCAGTATGGAACAGGGGGTCGCCGGGGAGCTGTTTTTT. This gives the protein CASMEQGVAGELFF.

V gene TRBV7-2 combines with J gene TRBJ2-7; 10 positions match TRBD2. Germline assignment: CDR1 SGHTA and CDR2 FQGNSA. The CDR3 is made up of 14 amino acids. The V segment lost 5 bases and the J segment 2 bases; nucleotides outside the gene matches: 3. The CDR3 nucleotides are TGTGCCAGCAGCCCGGGACTAGCGCCCTACGAGCAGTACTTC. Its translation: CASSPGLAPYEQYF.

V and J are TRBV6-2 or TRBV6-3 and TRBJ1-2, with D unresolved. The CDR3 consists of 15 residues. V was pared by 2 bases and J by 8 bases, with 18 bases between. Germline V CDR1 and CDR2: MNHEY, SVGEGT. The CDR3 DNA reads TGTGCCAGCAGTTACGGAGAGAGGAGGAGCGGGGGCTACACCTTC. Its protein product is CASSYGERRSGGYTF.

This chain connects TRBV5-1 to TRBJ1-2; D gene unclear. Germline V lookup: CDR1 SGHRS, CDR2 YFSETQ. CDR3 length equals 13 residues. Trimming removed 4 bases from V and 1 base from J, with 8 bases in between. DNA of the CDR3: TGCGCCAGCAGCGACGAGGGTAACTATGGCTACACCTTC. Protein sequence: CASSDEGNYGYTF.

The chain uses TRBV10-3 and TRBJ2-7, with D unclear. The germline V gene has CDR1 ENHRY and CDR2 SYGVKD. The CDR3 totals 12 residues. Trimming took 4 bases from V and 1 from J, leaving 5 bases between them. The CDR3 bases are TGTGCCATCAGTGCAGCGTCCTACGAGCAGTACTTC. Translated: CAISAASYEQYF.

The CDR3 region is CASGPDRALYEQYF. In DNA, the CDR3 is TGTGCCAGCGGCCCGGACAGGGCCTTATACGAGCAGTACTTC. This chain links TRBV27 with TRBJ2-7; TRBD1 aligns across 8 bases. J was trimmed by 4 bases and V by 8 bases; bases with no gene match: 10. Per germline, CDR1 MNHEY and CDR2 SMNVEV (reference sequence). The CDR3 loop spans 14 amino acids.

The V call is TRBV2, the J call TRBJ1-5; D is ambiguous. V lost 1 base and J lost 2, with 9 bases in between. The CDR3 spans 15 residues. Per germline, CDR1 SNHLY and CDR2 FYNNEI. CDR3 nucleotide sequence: TGTGCCAGCAGTGAAGAGGGTCTTGGCAATCAGCCCCAGCATTTT. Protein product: CASSEEGLGNQPQHF. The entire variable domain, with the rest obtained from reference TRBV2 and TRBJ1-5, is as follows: EPEVTQTPSHQVTQMGQEVILRCVPISNHLYFYWYRQILGQKVEFLVSFYNNEISEKSEIFDDQFSVERPDGSNFTLKIRSTKLEDSAMYFCASSEEGLGNQPQHFGDGTRLSIL.

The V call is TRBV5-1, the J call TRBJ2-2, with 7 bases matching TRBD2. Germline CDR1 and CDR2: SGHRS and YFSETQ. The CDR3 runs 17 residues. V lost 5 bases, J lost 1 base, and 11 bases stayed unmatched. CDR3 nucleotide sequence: TGCGCCAGCAGGTCCCTATCCGGCGGGGGGAACACCGGGGAGCTGTTTTTT. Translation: CASRSLSGGGNTGELFF.

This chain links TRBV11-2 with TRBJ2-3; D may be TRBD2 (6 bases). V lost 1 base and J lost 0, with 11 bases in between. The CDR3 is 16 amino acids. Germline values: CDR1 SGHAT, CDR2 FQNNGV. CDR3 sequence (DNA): TGTGCCAGCAGCTTAGGGGCGGGGCCTAGCACAGATACGCAGTATTTT. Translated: CASSLGAGPSTDTQYF.

The CDR3 nucleotides are TGTGCCAGCTCACTTACTATCCCCTCGGGACAGGGGGCCGGGGAGCTGTTTTTT. Translation gives CASSLTIPSGQGAGELFF. The V and J genes are TRBV18 and TRBJ2-2; 11 positions agree with TRBD1. The V gene end was trimmed by 4 bases and the J gene end by 6 bases; junction bases not matched to a gene: 13. The V gene's germline CDR1 is KGHSH and CDR2 LQKENI. CDR3 length: 18 residues.

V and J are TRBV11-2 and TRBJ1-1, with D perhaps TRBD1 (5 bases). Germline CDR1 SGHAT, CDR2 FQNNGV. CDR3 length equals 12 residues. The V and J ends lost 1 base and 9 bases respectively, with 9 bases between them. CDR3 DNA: TGTGCCAGCAGCTTAGTGGGGACTCAAGCTTTCTTT. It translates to CASSLVGTQAFF.

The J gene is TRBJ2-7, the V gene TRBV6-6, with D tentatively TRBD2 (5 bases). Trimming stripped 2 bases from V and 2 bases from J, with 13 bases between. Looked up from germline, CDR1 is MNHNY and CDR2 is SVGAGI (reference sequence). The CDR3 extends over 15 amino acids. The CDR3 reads CASSYTASSTYEQYF. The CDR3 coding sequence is TGTGCCAGCAGTTACACTGCTAGCTCAACCTACGAGCAGTACTTC.

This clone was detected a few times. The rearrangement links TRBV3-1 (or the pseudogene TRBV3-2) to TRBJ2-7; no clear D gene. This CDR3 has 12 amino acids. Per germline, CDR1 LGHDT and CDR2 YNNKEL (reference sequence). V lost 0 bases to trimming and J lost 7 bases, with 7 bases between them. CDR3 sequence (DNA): TGTGCCAGCAGCCAAGATCAGGAAGAGCAGTACTTC. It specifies CASSQDQEEQYF.

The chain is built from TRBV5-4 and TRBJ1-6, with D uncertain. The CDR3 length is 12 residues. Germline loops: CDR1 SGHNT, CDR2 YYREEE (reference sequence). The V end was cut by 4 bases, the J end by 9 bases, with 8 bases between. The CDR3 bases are TGTGCCAGCAGCACGGACGTTTCACCCCTCCACTTT. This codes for CASSTDVSPLHF.

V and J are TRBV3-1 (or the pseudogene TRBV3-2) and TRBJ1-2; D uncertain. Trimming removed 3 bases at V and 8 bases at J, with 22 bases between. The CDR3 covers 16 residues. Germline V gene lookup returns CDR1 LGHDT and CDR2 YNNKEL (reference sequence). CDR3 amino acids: CASSQNVRGTGWGYTF. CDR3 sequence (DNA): TGTGCCAGCAGCCAGAACGTACGAGGCACGGGCTGGGGCTACACCTTC.